These T cell receptor beta chains were read from a single sample in a study of blood T cell repertoires in COVID-19. The table came from immunoSEQ multiplex PCR; TCRdb's copy has only in-frame clones and leaves some out. This table holds over 250,000 clones, 88% found once. Sample: peripheral blood. These receptors all stem from a man aged 60 to 69 who had recovered from COVID-19. Each CDR3 is given without its conserved first and last residue. The order of the fields is V gene, J gene, clone size, CDR3 protein. For some rows the clone size is stated as once, few or many, or as a class when expanded; others skip it.

TRBV5-1	TRBJ1-4	.	ASSLRGLDEKLF
TRBV11-2	TRBJ1-2	.	ASSLGGGYGYT
TRBV24-1	TRBJ2-7	few	ATRSRTGEEQY
TRBV5-4	TRBJ2-5	.	ASSATSGGLETQY
TRBV29-1	TRBJ1-2	.	SVVQVPGTGGELEFGYT
TRBV7-7	TRBJ1-1	.	ASSADRSTEAF
TRBV7-2	TRBJ1-3	.	ASSYGGDTIY
TRBV9	TRBJ2-1	.	ASSLGTSGGSPYNEQF
TRBV12-5	TRBJ2-2	.	ASGLVLGLAYNGELF
TRBV19	TRBJ1-6	.	ASSIRDSYNSPLH
TRBV7-6	TRBJ2-1	.	ASSLSTGQF
TRBV27	TRBJ2-1	.	ASSATGSSYNEQF
TRBV19	TRBJ2-5	.	ASSTPGIGEETQY
TRBV7-8	TRBJ2-7	.	ASSLVPRSRSYEQY
TRBV6-1	TRBJ2-7	.	ASSDPAGSSYEQY
TRBV29-1	TRBJ2-2	.	SAGTGNTGELF
TRBV11-2	TRBJ2-2	.	ASSLWGRANTGELF
TRBV11-3	TRBJ1-3	.	ASSLGTENTIY
TRBV6-5	TRBJ2-2	.	ASSYSPAGNTGELF
TRBV11-2	TRBJ1-5	.	ASSLEGGAQH
TRBV6-5	TRBJ1-1	.	ASNQDRVGTEAF
TRBV6-5	TRBJ2-2	.	ASGLRGGYGGELF